This T cell receptor beta chain comes out of a study of graft-versus-host responses after intestinal transplantation. Study-level information: All recipients got anti-thymocyte globulin induction, then tacrolimus and steroids for around three years.

Germline V gene lookup returns CDR1 MNHNS and CDR2 SASEGT. Trimming removed 1 base from V and 7 bases from J; junction bases left unmatched: 3. The CDR3 sequence is 14 residues long. Regarding this clone: Its antigen remains unidentified.

Points from the study as a whole: GvH clonotypes were identified within recipient marrow, with a subset emerging first in ileum or blood. Patients with graft-donor T cell macrochimerism had high graft-versus-host to host-versus-graft clonal ratios in allografts.

Generated by immunoSEQ multiplex PCR, the TCRdb table keeps only in-frame clones and is missing some. The sample holds some 39,000 clones, under 90% seen once. The sample consisted of PBMCs, taken 260 to 280 days after transplant. This clonotype was sampled from a human patient who received an intestinal transplant, so some T cells may come from the graft donor. This chain joins TRBV6-1 and TRBJ1-4, with 7 bases that match TRBD1. In nucleotides, the CDR3 is TGTGCCAGCAGTGAAGGACAGGGTTTTGAAAAACTGTTTTTT. As protein: CASSEGQGFEKLFF.